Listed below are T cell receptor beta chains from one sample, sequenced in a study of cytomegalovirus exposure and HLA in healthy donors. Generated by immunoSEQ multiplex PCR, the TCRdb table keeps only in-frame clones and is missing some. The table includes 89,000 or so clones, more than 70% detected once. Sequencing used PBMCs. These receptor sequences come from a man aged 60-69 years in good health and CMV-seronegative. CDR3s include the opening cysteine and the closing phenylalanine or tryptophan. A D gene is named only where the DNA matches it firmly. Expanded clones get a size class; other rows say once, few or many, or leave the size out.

CDR3aa: CASSQAEGLGNTIYF; CDR3nt: TGTGCCAGCAGCCAAGCGGAGGGTTTGGGAAACACCATATATTTT; v_gene: TRBV4-2; len: 15; j_gene: TRBJ1-3; abundance: NA; d_gene: NA
CDR3aa: CASSRLEAYNSPLHF; CDR3nt: TGTGCCAGCAGTCGGCTAGAGGCCTATAATTCACCCCTCCACTTT; v_gene: TRBV2; len: 15; j_gene: TRBJ1-6; abundance: NA; d_gene: NA
CDR3aa: CAISDSGGRRETQYF; CDR3nt: TGTGCCATCAGTGATAGCGGGGGGCGGCGTGAGACCCAGTACTTC; v_gene: TRBV10-3; len: 15; j_gene: TRBJ2-5; abundance: once; d_gene: TRBD2
CDR3aa: CASSIVKARPLHF; CDR3nt: TGTGCCAGTAGTATAGTTAAAGCGCGGCCCCTCCACTTT; v_gene: TRBV19; len: 13; j_gene: TRBJ1-6; abundance: NA; d_gene: NA
CDR3aa: CASSGRDTRDTQYF; CDR3nt: TGTGCCAGCAGCGGCCGGGACACGAGAGATACGCAGTATTTT; v_gene: TRBV9; len: 14; j_gene: TRBJ2-3; abundance: NA; d_gene: NA
CDR3aa: CASSVDRGGNEKLFF; CDR3nt: TGCGCCAGCAGCGTTGACAGGGGCGGTAATGAAAAACTGTTTTTT; v_gene: TRBV5-1; len: 15; j_gene: TRBJ1-4; abundance: NA; d_gene: TRBD1
CDR3aa: CAWSTGQGRTF; CDR3nt: TGTGCCTGGAGTACGGGACAGGGACGCACCTTC; v_gene: TRBV30; len: 11; j_gene: TRBJ1-2; abundance: NA; d_gene: TRBD1
CDR3aa: CAWSPKGGLGYTF; CDR3nt: TGTGCCTGGAGTCCTAAAGGAGGGCTTGGCTACACCTTC; v_gene: TRBV30; len: 13; j_gene: TRBJ1-2; abundance: NA; d_gene: NA
CDR3aa: CASGSSGHPGANVLTF; CDR3nt: TGTGCCAGCGGATCCTCAGGGCATCCCGGGGCCAACGTCCTGACTTTC; v_gene: TRBV27; len: 16; j_gene: TRBJ2-6; abundance: few; d_gene: NA
CDR3aa: CASSLAPSGGLSTDTQYF; CDR3nt: TGCGCCAGCAGCTTGGCCCCTAGCGGGGGCCTTAGCACAGATACGCAGTATTTT; v_gene: TRBV5-1; len: 18; j_gene: TRBJ2-3; abundance: NA; d_gene: TRBD2
CDR3aa: CASSLDGVEQFF; CDR3nt: TGTGCCAGCAGCTTGGACGGAGTTGAGCAGTTCTTC; v_gene: TRBV5-6; len: 12; j_gene: TRBJ2-1; abundance: NA; d_gene: NA
CDR3aa: CAWSVSTGAEAFF; CDR3nt: TGTGCCTGGAGTGTATCTACAGGGGCTGAAGCTTTCTTT; v_gene: TRBV30; len: 13; j_gene: TRBJ1-1; abundance: NA; d_gene: TRBD1
CDR3aa: CASSLGTGGAGANVLTF; CDR3nt: TGCGCCAGCAGCTTGGGGACAGGGGGCGCTGGGGCCAACGTCCTGACTTTC; v_gene: TRBV5-1; len: 17; j_gene: TRBJ2-6; abundance: NA; d_gene: TRBD1
CDR3aa: CASIRTGRVQPQHF; CDR3nt: TGTGCCAGCATTAGGACAGGGCGGGTTCAGCCCCAGCATTTT; v_gene: TRBV27; len: 14; j_gene: TRBJ1-5; abundance: NA; d_gene: TRBD1
CDR3aa: CASSVRLAGPTDTQYF; CDR3nt: TGTGCCAGCAGCGTACGGCTAGCGGGACCCACAGATACGCAGTATTTT; v_gene: TRBV9; len: 16; j_gene: TRBJ2-3; abundance: NA; d_gene: TRBD2
CDR3aa: CASSLGGGSSGANVLTF; CDR3nt: TGTGCCAGTAGCCTTGGGGGAGGTTCCTCTGGGGCCAACGTCCTGACTTTC; v_gene: TRBV19; len: 17; j_gene: TRBJ2-6; abundance: NA; d_gene: NA
CDR3aa: CASSQSITGKCTYEQYF; CDR3nt: TGCGCCAGCAGTCAATCGATCACAGGTAAATGCACCTACGAGCAGTACTTC; v_gene: TRBV23-1; len: 17; j_gene: TRBJ2-7; abundance: NA; d_gene: NA
CDR3aa: CASSRPMAGGRGGETQYF; CDR3nt: TGTGCCAGCAGCCGGCCGATGGCGGGGGGCCGAGGGGGAGAGACCCAGTACTTC; v_gene: TRBV25-1; len: 18; j_gene: TRBJ2-5; abundance: NA; d_gene: TRBD2
CDR3aa: CASSLAGGGGYTF; CDR3nt: TGTGCCAGCAGCTTGGCGGGGGGCGGGGGCTACACCTTC; v_gene: TRBV5-6; len: 13; j_gene: TRBJ1-2; abundance: NA; d_gene: NA
CDR3aa: CASSYRASRGGKKLFF; CDR3nt: TGTGCCAGCAGTTACCGGGCCTCTCGGGGAGGGAAAAAACTGTTTTTT; v_gene: TRBV6-5; len: 16; j_gene: TRBJ1-4; abundance: NA; d_gene: NA
CDR3aa: CASSLWGGNTEAFF; CDR3nt: TGTGCCAGCAGTTTATGGGGAGGCAACACTGAAGCTTTCTTT; v_gene: TRBV27; len: 14; j_gene: TRBJ1-1; abundance: NA; d_gene: NA
CDR3aa: CASSLDRGLGYGYTF; CDR3nt: TGTGCCAGCAGCCTCGACAGGGGGTTAGGCTATGGCTACACCTTC; v_gene: TRBV9; len: 15; j_gene: TRBJ1-2; abundance: NA; d_gene: TRBD1
CDR3aa: CASSPLETGPLNEQFF; CDR3nt: TGTGCCAGCAGTCCCCTTGAGACAGGACCCCTCAATGAGCAGTTCTTC; v_gene: TRBV28; len: 16; j_gene: TRBJ2-1; abundance: few; d_gene: NA
CDR3aa: CASTRDPGLARDTQYF; CDR3nt: TGTGCCAGCACAAGGGATCCGGGACTGGCAAGGGATACGCAGTATTTT; v_gene: TRBV18; len: 16; j_gene: TRBJ2-3; abundance: NA; d_gene: NA